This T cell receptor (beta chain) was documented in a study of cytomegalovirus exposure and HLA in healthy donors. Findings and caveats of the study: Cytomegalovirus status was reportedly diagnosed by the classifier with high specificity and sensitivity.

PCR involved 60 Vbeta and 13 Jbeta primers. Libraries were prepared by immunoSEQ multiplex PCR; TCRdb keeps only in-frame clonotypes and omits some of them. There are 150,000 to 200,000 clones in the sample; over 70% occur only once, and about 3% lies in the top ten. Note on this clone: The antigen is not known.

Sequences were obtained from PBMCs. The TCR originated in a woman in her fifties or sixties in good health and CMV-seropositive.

The CDR3 loop is CARSLRGSCQPQHF. CDR3 coding DNA: TGTGCCAGAAGCTTGAGGGGGTCCTGTCAGCCCCAGCATTTT. V gene TRBV5-3 combines with J gene TRBJ1-5; D might be TRBD1 (6 bases). TRBV5-3 qualifies as an ORF whose function is uncertain. V was shortened by 1 base and J by 6 bases, with 11 bases between the two germline ends. This CDR3 region has 14 residues.